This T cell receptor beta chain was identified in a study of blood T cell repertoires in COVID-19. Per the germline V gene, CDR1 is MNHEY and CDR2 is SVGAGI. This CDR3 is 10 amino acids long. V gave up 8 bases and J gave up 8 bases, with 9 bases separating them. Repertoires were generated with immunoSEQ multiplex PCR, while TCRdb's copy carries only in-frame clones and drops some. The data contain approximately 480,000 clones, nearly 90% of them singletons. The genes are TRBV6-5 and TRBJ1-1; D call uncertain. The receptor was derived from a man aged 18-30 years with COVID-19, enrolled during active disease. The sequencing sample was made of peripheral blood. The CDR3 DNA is TGTGCCAGCGGGCATCAAGAAGCTTTCTTT. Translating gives CASGHQEAFF.